This T cell receptor beta chain was retrieved from a study of blood T cell repertoires in COVID-19. Study summary: T cells, B-cell-depleted T cells, or PBMCs supplied cDNA or gDNA.

V lost 6 bases and J 0 bases, leaving 11 bases between the germline ends. This CDR3 region has 15 residues. Germline CDR1 and CDR2: MNHEY and SVGAGI. The study assigned cohorts using participant-reported clinical history. Methods used by the authors: Amplification of reference gene primers provided the estimated nucleated cell counts. The method was immunoSEQ multiplex PCR; TCRdb's version includes in-frame clones alone and lacks a portion of them. That table is the source of V, J and clone size, and D and trimming were worked out from the DNA. The sample consists of 200,000 to 250,000 clones, 70% to 90% of them appearing once.

Sequenced: PBMCs or T cells enriched from blood (not recorded which). The chain recombines TRBV6-5 with TRBJ1-4, with D maybe TRBD1 (5 bases). This receptor was taken from a woman aged 40 to 55 with acute COVID-19. The CDR3 sequence: CASRGVSATNEKLFF. CDR3 sequence (DNA): TGTGCCAGCAGAGGGGTTTCAGCAACTAATGAAAAACTGTTTTTT.